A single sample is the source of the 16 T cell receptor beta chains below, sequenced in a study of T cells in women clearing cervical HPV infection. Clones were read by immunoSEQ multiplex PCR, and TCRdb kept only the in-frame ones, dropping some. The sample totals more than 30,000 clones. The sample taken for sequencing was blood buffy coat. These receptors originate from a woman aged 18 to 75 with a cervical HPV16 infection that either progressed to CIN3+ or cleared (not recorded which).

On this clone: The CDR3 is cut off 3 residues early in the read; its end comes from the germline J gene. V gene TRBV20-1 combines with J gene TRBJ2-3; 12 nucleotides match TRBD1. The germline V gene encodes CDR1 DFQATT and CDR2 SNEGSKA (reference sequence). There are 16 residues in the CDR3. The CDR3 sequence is CSAKRGQGALGETQYF. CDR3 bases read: TGCAGTGCCAAGAGGGGACAGGGGGCTCTTGGGGAGACG.

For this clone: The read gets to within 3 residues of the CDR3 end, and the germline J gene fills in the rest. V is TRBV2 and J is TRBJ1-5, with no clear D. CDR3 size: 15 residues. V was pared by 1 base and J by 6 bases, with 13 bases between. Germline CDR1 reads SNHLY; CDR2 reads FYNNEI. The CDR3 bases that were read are TGTGCCAGCAGTGAAGAGTCCGGTCACGGTCAGCCC. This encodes CASSEESGHGQP. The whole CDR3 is CASSEESGHGQPQHF.

Here the CDR3 reads CAISTGPKRVGEKLFF. The CDR3 bases that were read are TGTGCCATCTCGACAGGTCCGAAACGAGTGGGGGAAAAA. The chain uses TRBV10-3 and TRBJ1-4; tentatively, D is TRBD1 (6 bases). The CDR3 extends 3 residues past the end of the read, so its final part is completed from the germline J gene. V was clipped by 8 bases and J by 8 bases, with 24 bases between them. This CDR3 is built from 16 residues. The germline V gene has CDR1 ENHRY and CDR2 SYGVKD.

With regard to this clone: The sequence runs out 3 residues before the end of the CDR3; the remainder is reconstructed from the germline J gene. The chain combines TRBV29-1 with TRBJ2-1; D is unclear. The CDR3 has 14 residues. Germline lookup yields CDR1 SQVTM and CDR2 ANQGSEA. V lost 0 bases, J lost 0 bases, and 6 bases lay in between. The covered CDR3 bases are TGCAGCGTTGAAGACAGAAGCTCCTACAATGAG. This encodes CSVEDRSSYNE. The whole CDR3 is CSVEDRSSYNEQFF.

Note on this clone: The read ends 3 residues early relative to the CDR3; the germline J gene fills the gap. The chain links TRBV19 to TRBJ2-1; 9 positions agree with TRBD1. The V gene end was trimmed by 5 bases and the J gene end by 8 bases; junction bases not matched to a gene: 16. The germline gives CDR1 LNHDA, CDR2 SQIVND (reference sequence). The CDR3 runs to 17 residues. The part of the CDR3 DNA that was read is TGTGCCAGTAGTTCCACAGGGGGCGGGAGATTCTTCGATGAG. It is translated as CASSSTGGGRFFDE. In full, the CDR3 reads CASSSTGGGRFFDEQFF.

CDR3 DNA, as far as it was read: TGTGCCAGTAGCACTACGGGGCAGGGTGGACAGCCT. Amino acids: CASSTTGQGGQP. Given in full, the CDR3 is CASSTTGQGGQPQYF. The chain recombines TRBV19 with TRBJ2-4, with TRBD1 as a possible D gene (6 bases). The read ends 3 residues early relative to the CDR3; the germline J gene fills the gap. Germline values: CDR1 LNHDA, CDR2 SQIVND (reference sequence). There are 15 residues in the CDR3.

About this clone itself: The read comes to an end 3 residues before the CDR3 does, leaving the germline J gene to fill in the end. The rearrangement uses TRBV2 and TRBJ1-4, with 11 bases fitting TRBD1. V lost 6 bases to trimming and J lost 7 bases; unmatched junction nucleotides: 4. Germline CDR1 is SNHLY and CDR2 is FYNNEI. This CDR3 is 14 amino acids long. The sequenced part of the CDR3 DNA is TGTGCCAGCAGCCGGGACAGGGGGGCTGAAAAA. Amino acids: CASSRDRGAEK. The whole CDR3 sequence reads CASSRDRGAEKLFF.

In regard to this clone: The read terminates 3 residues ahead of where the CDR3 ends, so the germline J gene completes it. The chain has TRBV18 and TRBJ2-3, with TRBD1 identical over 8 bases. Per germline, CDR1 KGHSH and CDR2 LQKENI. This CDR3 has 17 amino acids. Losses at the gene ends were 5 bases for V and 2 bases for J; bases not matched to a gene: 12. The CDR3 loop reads CASSSPRDRLITDTQYF. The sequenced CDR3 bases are TGTGCCAGCTCAAGCCCCCGGGACAGGTTAATCACAGATACG.

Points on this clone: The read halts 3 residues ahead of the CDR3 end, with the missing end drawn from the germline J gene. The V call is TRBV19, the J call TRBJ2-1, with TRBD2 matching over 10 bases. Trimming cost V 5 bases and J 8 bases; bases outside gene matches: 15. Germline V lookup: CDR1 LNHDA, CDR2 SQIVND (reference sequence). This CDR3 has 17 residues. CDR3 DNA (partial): TGTGCCAGTAGTCCCCGACCCGCGTTAGCGGGAGGATATGAG. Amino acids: CASSPRPALAGGYE. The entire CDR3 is CASSPRPALAGGYEQFF. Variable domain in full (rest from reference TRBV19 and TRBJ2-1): DGGITQSPKYLFRKEGQNVTLSCEQNLNHDAMYWYRQDPGQGLRLIYYSQIVNDFQKGDIAEGYSVSREKKESFPLTVTSAQKNPTAFYLCASSPRPALAGGYEQFFGPGTRLTVL.

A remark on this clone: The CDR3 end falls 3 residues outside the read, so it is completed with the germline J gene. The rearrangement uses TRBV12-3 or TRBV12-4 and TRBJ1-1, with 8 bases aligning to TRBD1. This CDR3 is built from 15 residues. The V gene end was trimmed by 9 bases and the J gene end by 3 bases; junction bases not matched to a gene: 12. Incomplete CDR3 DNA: TGTGCCAGTGACGACGGACAGGGAATATACACTGAA. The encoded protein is CASDDGQGIYTE. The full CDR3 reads CASDDGQGIYTEAFF.

Partial CDR3 DNA: TGTGCCAGCAGTTCACACAGGGCTGAGGAAGAGACC. Its protein product is CASSSHRAEEET. The CDR3 as a whole reads CASSSHRAEEETQYF. This chain links TRBV28 with TRBJ2-5; TRBD1 is a possible D gene (6 bases). Sequencing ends 3 residues short of the CDR3 end; the germline J gene provides the rest. V was clipped by 4 bases and J by 3 bases, with 15 bases between them. Germline V gives CDR1 MDHEN, CDR2 SYDVKM. The CDR3 has 15 amino acids.

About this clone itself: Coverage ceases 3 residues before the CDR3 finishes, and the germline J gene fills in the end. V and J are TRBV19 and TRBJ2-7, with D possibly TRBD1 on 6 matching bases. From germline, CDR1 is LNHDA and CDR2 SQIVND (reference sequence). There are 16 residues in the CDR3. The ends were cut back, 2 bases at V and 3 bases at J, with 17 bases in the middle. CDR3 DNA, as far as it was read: TGTGCCAGTAGTATAAGTCCGGGGCAGGGGAACTACGAG. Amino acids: CASSISPGQGNYE. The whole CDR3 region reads CASSISPGQGNYEQYF.

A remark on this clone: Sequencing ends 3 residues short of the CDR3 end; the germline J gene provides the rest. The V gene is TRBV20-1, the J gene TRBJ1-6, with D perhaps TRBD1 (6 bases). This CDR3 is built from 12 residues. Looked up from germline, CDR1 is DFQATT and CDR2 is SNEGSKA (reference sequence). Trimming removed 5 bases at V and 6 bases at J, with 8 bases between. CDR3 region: CSALGGNSPLHF. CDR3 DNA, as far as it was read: TGCAGTGCTCTAGGGGGTAATTCACCC.

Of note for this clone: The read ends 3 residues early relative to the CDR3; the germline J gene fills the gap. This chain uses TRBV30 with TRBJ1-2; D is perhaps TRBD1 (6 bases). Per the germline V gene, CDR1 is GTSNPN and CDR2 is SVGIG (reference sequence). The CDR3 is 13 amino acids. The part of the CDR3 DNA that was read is TGTGCCTGGAGTCATCGGGGGGGCAATGAC. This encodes CAWSHRGGND. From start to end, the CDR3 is CAWSHRGGNDYTF.

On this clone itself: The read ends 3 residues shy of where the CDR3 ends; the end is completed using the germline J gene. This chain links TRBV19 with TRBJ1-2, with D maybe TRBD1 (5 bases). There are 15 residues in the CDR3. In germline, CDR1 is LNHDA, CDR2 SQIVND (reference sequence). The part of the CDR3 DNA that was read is TGTGCCAGTAGTACGGGACTAGTACCCACTCGTGAC. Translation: CASSTGLVPTRD. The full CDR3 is CASSTGLVPTRDYTF.

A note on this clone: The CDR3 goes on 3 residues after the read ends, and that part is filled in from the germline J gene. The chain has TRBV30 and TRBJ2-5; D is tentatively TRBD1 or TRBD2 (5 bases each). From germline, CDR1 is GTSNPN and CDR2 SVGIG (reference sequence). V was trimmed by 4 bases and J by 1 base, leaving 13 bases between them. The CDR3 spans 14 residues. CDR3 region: CAWTRGSFQETQYF. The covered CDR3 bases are TGTGCCTGGACGAGGGGTTCGTTCCAAGAGACC. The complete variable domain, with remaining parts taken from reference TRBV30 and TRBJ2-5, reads SQTIHQWPATLVQPVGSPLSLECTVEGTSNPNLYWYRQAAGRGLQLLFYSVGIGQISSEVPQNLSASRPQDRQFILSSKKLLLSDSGFYLCAWTRGSFQETQYFGPGTRLLVL.